The 26 T cell receptor beta chains below all came from one sample that was sequenced in a study of cytomegalovirus exposure and HLA in healthy donors. PCR used 60 Vbeta primers and 13 Jbeta primers. Clones were read by immunoSEQ multiplex PCR, and TCRdb kept only the in-frame ones, dropping some. This table holds 120,000 or so clones, 75% found once. Sample: PBMCs. The receptors shown here come from a woman in her forties or fifties in good health and CMV-seronegative.

The chain has TRBV6-1 and TRBJ2-3; D remains unclear. This CDR3 region has 16 residues. Looked up from germline, CDR1 is MNHNS and CDR2 is SASEGT. Trimming took 0 bases from V and 1 from J, leaving 11 bases between them. CDR3 bases: TGTGCCAGCAGTGAAGCGCTCGGGTCAGGCACAGATACGCAGTATTTT. It translates to CASSEALGSGTDTQYF.

The chain joins TRBV6-6 to TRBJ1-4; the match to TRBD1 covers 7 bases. In germline, CDR1 is MNHNY, CDR2 SVGAGI (reference sequence). There are 12 residues in the CDR3. Trimming at V came to 8 bases and at J to 8 bases, leaving 5 bases not matched to a gene. This CDR3 reads CASGTAAEKLFF. In DNA form, the CDR3 reads TGTGCCAGCGGGACAGCGGCCGAAAAACTGTTTTTT.

This chain joins TRBV28 and TRBJ2-3; D is undetermined. Germline V CDR1 and CDR2: MDHEN, SYDVKM. V was cut by 7 bases and J by 6 bases, with 14 bases left in between. This CDR3 is 13 amino acids long. CDR3 DNA: TGTGCCAGCAATCCCCCCGGAGTGGATACGCAGTATTTT. Translating gives CASNPPGVDTQYF.

CDR3 residues: CASSLTFAGGYGYTF. The CDR3 DNA follows: TGTGCCAGCAGCTTAACCTTTGCCGGGGGCTATGGCTACACCTTC. The chain uses TRBV7-2 and TRBJ1-2; maybe TRBD1 (5 bases). Trimming removed 2 bases from V and 4 bases from J, with 14 bases in between. The germline V gene encodes CDR1 SGHTA and CDR2 FQGNSA. The CDR3 contains 15 residues. Drawing the rest from reference TRBV7-2 and TRBJ1-2, the complete variable domain is GAGVSQSPSNKVTEKGKDVELRCDPISGHTALYWYRQSLGQGLEFLIYFQGNSAPDKSGLPSDRFSAERTGGSVSTLTIQRTQQEDSAVYLCASSLTFAGGYGYTFGSGTRLTVV.

The rearrangement uses TRBV11-1 and TRBJ2-2; no reliable D call. This CDR3 is built from 13 residues. Germline assignment: CDR1 SGHAT and CDR2 FQDESV (reference sequence). Trimming left V 6 bases short and J 5 bases short, with 10 bases between. The chain's CDR3 is CASSPLTTGELFF. In DNA form, the CDR3 reads TGTGCCAGCAGTCCACTTACGACCGGGGAGCTGTTTTTT.

The chain carries TRBV5-6 and TRBJ2-3, with a possible D match to TRBD1 (6 bases). Trimming stripped 4 bases from V and 4 bases from J, with 10 bases between. CDR3 length: 13 residues. CDR1 is SGHDT and CDR2 is YYEEEE in the germline V gene. As DNA, the CDR3 is TGTGCCAGCAGCCCAGGGGACGCAGATACGCAGTATTTT. Its protein product is CASSPGDADTQYF.

This clone was seen once. The CDR3 reads CASSPQDSSYEQYF. The CDR3 nucleotides read TGTGCCAGCAGCCCCCAGGATAGCTCCTACGAGCAGTACTTC. The rearrangement joins TRBV6-6 to TRBJ2-7, with D unclear. Germline-derived CDR1 and CDR2 are MNHNY and SVGAGI (reference sequence). This CDR3 comprises 14 residues. V was clipped by 6 bases and J by 0 bases, with 12 bases between them.

The chain combines TRBV28 with TRBJ2-5, with TRBD1 matching over 7 bases. Germline lookup yields CDR1 MDHEN and CDR2 SYDVKM. V dropped 1 base and J dropped 2; count of bases not matched to a gene: 4. The CDR3 runs to 15 residues. CDR3 sequence: CASSLFQGVQETQYF. DNA for the CDR3: TGTGCCAGCAGTTTATTCCAGGGGGTACAAGAGACCCAGTACTTC. Supplemented by reference TRBV28 and TRBJ2-5, the full variable domain reads DVKVTQSSRYLVKRTGEKVFLECVQDMDHENMFWYRQDPGLGLRLIYFSYDVKMKEKGDIPEGYSVSREKKERFSLILESASTNQTSMYLCASSLFQGVQETQYFGPGTRLLVL.

In its sample, this clone was seen a few times. The chain recombines TRBV29-1 with TRBJ2-7, with D possibly being TRBD2 (5 bases). CDR3 length equals 16 residues. Germline V gene data show CDR1 as SQVTM and CDR2 as ANQGSEA. The germline V and J ends were trimmed by 4 bases and 6 bases, with 25 bases remaining between them. This CDR3 is CSVGSAAHGGTSEQYF. CDR3 nucleotides: TGCAGCGTTGGGTCAGCGGCTCACGGAGGAACTTCCGAGCAGTACTTC.

The count of this clone is one. The V call is TRBV11-2, the J call TRBJ1-2, with 9 bases matching TRBD1. V shed 0 bases and J 6 bases; nucleotides not matched to a gene: 2. The CDR3 length is 14 residues. CDR1 SGHAT and CDR2 FQNNGV come from the germline V gene. As DNA, the CDR3 is TGTGCCAGCAGCTTAGAGACAGGGGGTAATGGCTACACCTTC. It codes for CASSLETGGNGYTF.

This chain connects TRBV10-3 to TRBJ2-3; 8 bases map to TRBD2. Germline V gene lookup returns CDR1 ENHRY and CDR2 SYGVKD. Trimming at V came to 0 bases and at J to 4 bases, leaving 6 bases not matched to a gene. The CDR3 totals 16 residues. CDR3 nucleotides: TGTGCCATCAGTGAGTCGATCGGGAGGGCCCCAGATACGCAGTATTTT. It codes for CAISESIGRAPDTQYF.

This sequence joins TRBV10-3 and TRBJ2-7; 7 nucleotides match TRBD1. The V segment lost 3 bases and the J segment 2 bases; nucleotides outside the gene matches: 7. CDR1 is ENHRY and CDR2 is SYGVKD in the germline V gene. CDR3 length equals 15 residues. The CDR3 DNA is TGTGCCATCAGTGAAGCGACAGGGTACACCTACGAGCAGTACTTC. Its translation is CAISEATGYTYEQYF.

The chain combines TRBV7-3 with TRBJ2-6; 7 bases map to TRBD1. The junction had 0 bases not matched to a gene; V was cut back by 2 bases and J by 2 bases. This CDR3 region has 15 residues. In germline, CDR1 is SGHTA, CDR2 FQGTGA. CDR3 sequence (DNA): TGTGCCAGCAGCTTAGGGACAGCTGGGGCCAACGTCCTGACTTTC. Amino acids: CASSLGTAGANVLTF. Looking up the rest from reference TRBV7-3 and TRBJ2-6 gives the full variable domain: GAGVSQTPSNKVTEKGKYVELRCDPISGHTALYWYRQSLGQGPEFLIYFQGTGAADDSGLPNDRFFAVRPEGSVSTLKIQRTERGDSAVYLCASSLGTAGANVLTFGAGSRLTVL.

This clone was detected a few times. The chain is built from TRBV11-2 and TRBJ2-7, with 7 bases lining up with TRBD1. V was pared by 11 bases and J by 2 bases, with 3 bases of the junction left unmatched. From germline, CDR1 is SGHAT and CDR2 FQNNGV. The CDR3 is 11 residues long. CDR3 sequence (DNA): TGTGCCGTGGGACAGCCCTACGAGCAGTACTTC. It is translated as CAVGQPYEQYF.

V and J are TRBV7-9 and TRBJ2-1; possible D gene TRBD1, 6 bases. V was pared by 5 bases and J by 10 bases, with 15 bases between. The germline V gene has CDR1 SEHNR and CDR2 FQNEAQ (reference sequence). The CDR3 is made up of 13 amino acids. The CDR3 loop is CASSPTGTNEQFF. The CDR3 region has the DNA TGTGCCAGCAGCCCCACGGGGACAAACGAGCAGTTCTTC.

V usage is TRBV11-2 and J usage is TRBJ2-3; 9 nucleotides match TRBD2. With 0 bases clipped from V and 4 bases from J, the junction kept 11 bases outside the gene matches. This CDR3 has 18 residues. The V gene's germline CDR1 is SGHAT and CDR2 FQNNGV. The chain's CDR3 is CASSLEWTLAGSADTQYF. The CDR3 nucleotides read TGTGCCAGCAGCTTAGAATGGACGCTAGCGGGATCGGCAGATACGCAGTATTTT.

The chain has TRBV7-8 and TRBJ2-2; perhaps TRBD1 as D (6 bases). From germline, CDR1 is SGHVS and CDR2 FQNEAQ. The CDR3 has 16 amino acids. The V gene lost 8 bases and the J gene lost 5 bases, with 21 bases spanning the gap. CDR3 in amino acids: CASGPHNRDSTGELFF. The CDR3 nucleotides are TGTGCCAGCGGACCTCATAACAGGGATTCGACCGGGGAGCTGTTTTTT.

The chain combines TRBV19 with TRBJ2-6, with 11 bases identical to TRBD2. V trimming: 6 bases; J trimming: 0 bases; junction bases outside the gene matches: 22. From germline, CDR1 is LNHDA and CDR2 SQIVND (reference sequence). The CDR3 length is 23 residues. The DNA for the CDR3 is TGTGCCAGTAGCCTTAGGGGGCCGAGGACTAGCGGGCCAGCTAGCTCTGGGGCCAACGTCCTGACTTTC. Encoded protein: CASSLRGPRTSGPASSGANVLTF.

V and J are TRBV7-2 and TRBJ2-7; the match to TRBD2 covers 7 bases. V dropped 4 bases and J dropped 1; count of bases not matched to a gene: 7. Per germline, CDR1 SGHTA and CDR2 FQGNSA. The CDR3 extends over 15 amino acids. The CDR3 region has the DNA TGTGCCAGCAGCTCATTCAGCGGGATATCCTACGAGCAGTACTTC. It yields the protein CASSSFSGISYEQYF.

V and J are TRBV15 and TRBJ2-1; perhaps TRBD2 as D (6 bases). Germline CDR1 is LNHNV and CDR2 is YYDKDF (reference sequence). V dropped 1 base and J dropped 9 bases, with 19 bases sitting between them. The CDR3 spans 16 residues. The CDR3 nucleotides read TGTGCCACCAGCAGAGGTTTGGGGGGAGGACTCGGTGAGCAGTTCTTC. It specifies CATSRGLGGGLGEQFF.

V is TRBV20-1 and J is TRBJ2-1; D ambiguous. Germline values: CDR1 DFQATT, CDR2 SNEGSKA (reference sequence). This CDR3 comprises 10 residues. With 1 base removed from V and 10 bases from J, the gap between germline ends came to 5 bases. The CDR3 nucleotides are TGCAGTGCTAGAGGGAGAGAGCAGTTCTTC. Translating gives CSARGREQFF.

Concerning this clone: Other nucleotide sequences from this sample produce the same CDR3. This chain links TRBV19 with TRBJ2-7; 7 bases agree with TRBD2. Germline values: CDR1 LNHDA, CDR2 SQIVND (reference sequence). Trimming cost V 3 bases and J 0 bases; bases outside gene matches: 5. The CDR3 loop spans 15 amino acids. CDR3 sequence reads: CASSMLASGSYEQYF. The CDR3 region has the DNA TGTGCCAGTAGTATGTTGGCTAGCGGCTCCTACGAGCAGTACTTC.

This chain uses TRBV27 with TRBJ1-5; D is perhaps TRBD1 (5 bases). V was cut by 3 bases and J by 10 bases, with 16 bases left in between. CDR1 is MNHEY, CDR2 SMNVEV, per germline (reference sequence). This CDR3 comprises 14 residues. CDR3 DNA: TGTGCCAGCAGTTTGCTTCGGGGGGTCCAACCCCAGCATTTT. It is translated as CASSLLRGVQPQHF.

V is TRBV5-6 and J is TRBJ1-1, with TRBD1 matching over 8 bases. The CDR3 has 12 residues. Per germline, CDR1 SGHDT and CDR2 YYEEEE. J lost 9 bases, V lost 1 base, and 2 bases had no gene match. The CDR3 here is CASSLWTGQAFF. The CDR3 nucleotides are TGTGCCAGCAGCTTGTGGACAGGGCAAGCTTTCTTT.

The chain is built from TRBV10-3 and TRBJ1-5; TRBD1 might be the D (5 bases). Trimming pared 7 bases from V and 0 bases from J, leaving 10 bases between. The length of the CDR3 is 14 residues. Germline V lookup: CDR1 ENHRY, CDR2 SYGVKD. Here the CDR3 reads CAIKGTASNQPQHF. The CDR3 nucleotides read TGTGCCATCAAGGGGACTGCTAGCAATCAGCCCCAGCATTTT.

Comments on this clone: The junction does not match germline at one end; this may be a read error. This chain uses TRBV4-1 with TRBJ1-1; 7 bases line up with TRBD1. The length of the CDR3 is 14 residues. CDR1 and CDR2 (germline): MGHRA, YSYEKL. The CDR3 sequence: CASSQDRVNTEAFF. Written as DNA, the CDR3 is TGTGCCAGCAGCCAAGACAGGGTGAACACTGAAGCTTTCTTT.